This T cell receptor beta chain was retrieved from a study of control samples from healthy donors and cancer patients. Germline lookup yields CDR1 MNHEY and CDR2 SVGEGT. Trimming cost V 6 bases and J 6 bases, with 15 bases left between them. The CDR3 runs 13 residues. Libraries were prepared by immunoSEQ multiplex PCR; TCRdb keeps only in-frame clonotypes and omits some of them. The repertoire holds 95,000 to 100,000 clones, approximately 90% seen once, with over 6.5% in the top ten. Specimen: blood. This clonotype was obtained from a young man in good health. V is TRBV6-2 or TRBV6-3 and J is TRBJ2-7; tentatively, D is TRBD1 (6 bases). CDR3 sequence reads: CASSRGPPGEQYF. DNA of the CDR3: TGTGCCAGCAGCAGGGGCCCTCCCGGCGAGCAGTACTTC.